This paragraph covers one TCR beta chain sequence. It lacks a known antigen. The input lacks base qualities; no much larger clone sits a single base away. This sample is part of a study of T cell responses to AZD1222 COVID-19 vaccine (dated by TCRdb to the early 2020s). At the level of the whole study: A total of around 240 trial participants underwent TCR sequencing, of whom about 200 received two doses of AZD1222 and some 26 received two doses of the MenACWY control vaccine. Trial participants were enrolled by age into 18-55, 56-69 and 70-plus year subgroups, with approximately 160, 26 and 62 TCR-sequenced participants respectively.

Between the V and J ends, shortened by 5 bases and 2 bases respectively, the junction contains 17 bases. Reading the germline V gene gives CDR1 SGHTA and CDR2 FQGNSA. The cysteine opens and the phenylalanine closes a CDR3 of 16 amino acids. The kept DNA is CDR3 alone, 48 bases in frame from the first base. Interpreted using the paper, the time point label stands for: baseline before first vaccination. The sample's treatment or condition label, in plain terms: meningococcal conjugate vaccine given as trial control. The vaccinee samples were drawn from two UK trials, COV001 and COV002, one of which was a single-blind randomized controlled phase 2/3 trial testing AZD1222 (ChAdOx1 nCoV-19) in healthy adults. Trial participant PBMC samples were collected at day 0 and day 28 after the second dose for TCRbeta chain sequencing. Findings and caveats that apply to the study as a whole: Epitopes outside the regions mutated in the B.1.351 and B.1.1.7 variants were reportedly recognized by nearly half of the unique spike-specific TCRs. Spike-specific TCR breadth and depth rose significantly after two AZD1222 doses compared with day 0 and with MenACWY recipients. The whole spike protein was spanned by vaccine-associated CD4 TCRs, and dominant responses were seen in regions 160-218 and 743-854. Most participants were white British and females outnumbered males, and the authors suggested that clonal diversity may have been underestimated. Because no samples from the day 14 peak response were available, repertoires could be characterized only after the peak T cell response. Only five to seven AZD1222 recipients were SARS-CoV-2 seropositive at baseline, limiting conclusions about previously exposed vaccinees. In the small 56-69-year group, the increase in depth fell short of significance, most likely because of low power.

The CDR3 regions of human TCRbeta chains were analyzed by immunosequencing. As for how the authors treated the data: TCRs in the repertoires were compared against a reference library of SARS-CoV-2-specific TCRs that had been generated with the MIRA antigen-specificity platform. Breadth meant the fraction of unique TCRs that were SARS-CoV-2-associated, whereas depth meant the fraction of total T cells that were SARS-CoV-2-associated. Using the MIRA data, each spike-specific TCR was mapped to the spike region that the TCR reacts to and placed in a CD4 or CD8 class. Log10-transformed breadth and depth values were compared by one-way ANOVA with Sidak's multiple comparisons tests. TCRdb obtained this table from immuneACCESS and retained in-frame rearrangements with V and J assigned. These tables miss some clones; where compared with another copy, unresolved V genes account for less than half of the shortfall, and the remainder is unexplained. The DNA gave D and trimming, while V, J and clone size come from that table. The sample has about 120,000 clones on record, around 91% of them singletons. In total, the top ten clones hold about 4.1% of the sample.

Material: peripheral blood, obtained on day 0 of MenACWY control vaccination. The origin of this receptor is an adult in good health. The chain couples TRBV7-2 to TRBJ2-3, with a tentative D gene TRBD2 over 6 matching bases. The nucleotide sequence reads as follows: TGTGCCAGCAGCCCCCAGGGACTGGAAGACACAGATACGCAGTATTTT. It encodes CASSPQGLEDTDTQYF. The full variable domain, completed from the reference TRBV7-2 and TRBJ2-3 proteins outside the CDR3, reads GAGVSQSPSNKVTEKGKDVELRCDPISGHTALYWYRQSLGQGLEFLIYFQGNSAPDKSGLPSDRFSAERTGGSVSTLTIQRTQQEDSAVYLCASSPQGLEDTDTQYFGPGTRLTVL.